This passage covers 21 T cell receptor beta chains from one sample sequenced in a study of blood T cell repertoires in COVID-19. The table came from immunoSEQ multiplex PCR; TCRdb's copy has only in-frame clones and leaves some out. The repertoire includes around 160,000 clones, about 84% of them detected once, and approximately 6% sits in the top ten. Source material: PBMCs or T cells enriched from blood (not recorded which). These receptors all stem from a man in his forties or fifties who had recovered from COVID-19.

The genes are TRBV6-1 and TRBJ2-3; 9 bases fit TRBD1. Germline V gene lookup returns CDR1 MNHNS and CDR2 SASEGT. The CDR3 loop spans 18 amino acids. V lost 2 bases to trimming and J lost 3 bases; unmatched junction nucleotides: 12. CDR3 DNA: TGTGCCAGCAGTGAAAAGGTTTTTTCGGACAGGGGAACAGATACGCAGTATTTT. Translation gives CASSEKVFSDRGTDTQYF.

V is TRBV30 and J is TRBJ2-6, with 8 bases identical to TRBD1. This CDR3 is built from 17 residues. CDR1 and CDR2 from the germline V gene are GTSNPN and SVGIG (reference sequence). Germline trimming cut 0 bases from V and 3 bases from J; bases unmatched to any gene: 7. CDR3 in DNA: TGTGCCTGGAGTGTATGGCAGGGGGCGGTTGGGGCCAACGTCCTGACTTTC. Amino acid sequence: CAWSVWQGAVGANVLTF. The full variable domain, its missing parts supplied by reference TRBV30 and TRBJ2-6, is SQTIHQWPATLVQPVGSPLSLECTVEGTSNPNLYWYRQAAGRGLQLLFYSVGIGQISSEVPQNLSASRPQDRQFILSSKKLLLSDSGFYLCAWSVWQGAVGANVLTFGAGSRLTVL.

The V call is TRBV6-2 or TRBV6-3, the J call TRBJ2-7; no reliable D call. Germline lookup yields CDR1 MNHEY and CDR2 SVGEGT. The CDR3 is made up of 12 amino acids. V lost 2 bases, J lost 6 bases, and 8 bases lay in between. This CDR3 reads CASSYTFTEQYF. The CDR3 DNA sequence: TGTGCCAGCAGTTACACTTTCACCGAGCAGTACTTC.

The chain has TRBV2 and TRBJ2-3; 9 positions match TRBD2. The CDR3 has 14 amino acids. CDR1 is SNHLY and CDR2 is FYNNEI in the germline V gene. J gave up 2 bases and V 4 bases, and 1 base lay outside the gene matches. As DNA, the CDR3 is TGTGCCAGCAGTGCTAGCGGGGTCACAGATACGCAGTATTTT. Encoded protein: CASSASGVTDTQYF.

The V gene is TRBV6-5, the J gene TRBJ2-3, with 10 bases matching TRBD2. J was trimmed by 4 bases and V by 8 bases; bases with no gene match: 9. Germline lookup yields CDR1 MNHEY and CDR2 SVGAGI. The CDR3 has 15 residues. The CDR3 protein is CASWASGGLADTQYF. For the CDR3, the DNA is TGTGCCAGCTGGGCTAGCGGGGGCCTCGCAGATACGCAGTATTTT.

The rearrangement links TRBV2 to TRBJ1-4; TRBD1 matches at 7 bases. This CDR3 spans 15 amino acids. V gave up 5 bases and J gave up 0 bases; unmatched junction bases: 3. Germline assignment: CDR1 SNHLY and CDR2 FYNNEI. In DNA, the CDR3 is TGTGCCAGCAGTATCACAGGGGCAACTAATGAAAAACTGTTTTTT. It translates to CASSITGATNEKLFF.

The V call is TRBV3-1 (or the pseudogene TRBV3-2), the J call TRBJ2-3; 8 positions match TRBD2. From germline, CDR1 is LGHDT and CDR2 YNNKEL (reference sequence). V lost 1 base, J lost 2 bases, and 2 bases stayed unmatched. The CDR3 spans 15 residues. DNA of the CDR3: TGTGCCAGCAGCCAAGTAGCGGGGTACACAGATACGCAGTATTTT. This gives the protein CASSQVAGYTDTQYF.

This sequence joins TRBV14 and TRBJ2-2, with a possible D match to TRBD1 (7 bases). V gave up 2 bases and J gave up 3 bases, with 10 bases separating them. Per the germline V gene, CDR1 is SGHDN and CDR2 is FVKESK. This CDR3 has 15 amino acids. The CDR3 is CASSQQGGYTGELFF. The CDR3 DNA sequence: TGTGCCAGCAGCCAACAGGGGGGATACACCGGGGAGCTGTTTTTT.

The rearrangement joins TRBV6-2 or TRBV6-3 to TRBJ2-5, with 10 bases lining up with TRBD2. V lost 5 bases and J lost 5; bases outside the gene matches: 14. Germline assignment: CDR1 MNHEY and CDR2 SVGEGT. This CDR3 is built from 17 residues. CDR3 nucleotide sequence: TGTGCCAGCAGTGACGAGCGGGGGGGCGCCAGTTGGGAGACCCAGTACTTC. Amino acid sequence: CASSDERGGASWETQYF.

V and J are TRBV10-1 and TRBJ2-1; perhaps TRBD2 as D (6 bases). The V and J ends lost 6 bases and 8 bases respectively, with 14 bases between them. The CDR3 covers 13 residues. CDR1 and CDR2 (germline): WNHNN, SYGVQD (reference sequence). The CDR3 reads CASSWRVEDEQFF. In nucleotides, the CDR3 is TGCGCCAGCAGCTGGAGGGTTGAGGATGAGCAGTTCTTC.

The chain carries TRBV30 and TRBJ2-7; weak D call: TRBD2 (6 bases). The J call may be faulty, since TRBJ2-5 better matches the DNA end. The CDR3 is made up of 11 amino acids. The V gene's germline CDR1 is GTSNPN and CDR2 SVGIG (reference sequence). The CDR3 loop is CAWGGGETQYF. In nucleotides, the CDR3 is TGTGCCTGGGGCGGAGGGGAGACCCAGTACTTC.

This clone showed up just once. This chain links TRBV30 with TRBJ1-5, with 7 bases lining up with TRBD1. CDR3 length: 15 amino acids. Germline assignment: CDR1 GTSNPN and CDR2 SVGIG (reference sequence). The V gene end was trimmed by 2 bases and the J gene end by 3 bases; junction bases not matched to a gene: 7. The CDR3 loop reads CAWSSGRGINQPQHF. The CDR3 DNA is TGTGCCTGGAGTTCCGGCAGGGGGATCAATCAGCCCCAGCATTTT.

The chain has TRBV9 and TRBJ2-6; tentatively, D is TRBD1 (5 bases). This CDR3 comprises 16 residues. Between the trimmed V and J ends, which lost 0 bases and 6 bases, there was a span of 13 bases. The germline V gene has CDR1 SGDLS and CDR2 YYNGEE. The CDR3, as DNA: TGTGCCAGCAGCGTAGGGGCAGGGTATCTGGCCAACGTCCTGACTTTC. Its translation: CASSVGAGYLANVLTF.

This clone was detected only once. The genes are TRBV18 and TRBJ2-5; the match to TRBD2 covers 8 bases. The trim removed 3 bases at V and 0 bases at J, leaving 9 bases unmatched. Per germline, CDR1 KGHSH and CDR2 LQKENI. This CDR3 is 17 amino acids long. The CDR3 DNA reads as TGTGCCAGCTCACCTCCGTCCCCAGCGGGGGACCAAGAGACCCAGTACTTC. Its translation is CASSPPSPAGDQETQYF.

The chain recombines TRBV7-9 with TRBJ1-1; possibly TRBD1 for D (6 bases). Germline values: CDR1 SEHNR, CDR2 FQNEAQ (reference sequence). The V and J ends lost 6 bases and 1 base respectively, with 12 bases between them. The CDR3 covers 14 residues. The CDR3 nucleotides read TGTGCCAGCAGACGCCCGACAGGGAACACTGAAGCTTTCTTT. Translating it yields CASRRPTGNTEAFF.

The chain joins TRBV19 to TRBJ2-2, with D possibly being TRBD1 (7 bases). The CDR3 runs to 16 residues. The germline CDR1 and CDR2 sequences are LNHDA and SQIVND (reference sequence). V lost 7 bases and J lost 5, with 20 bases in between. In DNA form, the CDR3 reads TGTGCCAGTACCCGGACGATACAGGGGAGGACCGGGGAGCTGTTTTTT. The encoded protein is CASTRTIQGRTGELFF.

J is TRBJ2-2 and V is TRBV5-4; D remains ambiguous. The CDR3 contains 13 residues. In germline, CDR1 is SGHNT, CDR2 YYREEE (reference sequence). Trimming shortened V by 10 bases and J by 1 base, and 11 bases separated the two germline ends. The CDR3 loop reads CAGTPGNTGELFF. The CDR3 DNA sequence: TGTGCCGGAACCCCAGGGAACACCGGGGAGCTGTTTTTT.

The J gene is TRBJ2-3, the V gene TRBV3-1 (or the pseudogene TRBV3-2), with D possibly matching TRBD2 (5 bases). V dropped 4 bases and J dropped 1 base, with 9 bases sitting between them. Looked up from germline, CDR1 is LGHDT and CDR2 is YNNKEL (reference sequence). CDR3 length: 14 residues. The CDR3 bases are TGTGCCAGCAGCCTTATCGGGGGCACAGATACGCAGTATTTT. This translates into CASSLIGGTDTQYF.

The J gene is TRBJ2-1, the V gene TRBV5-6, with D possibly matching TRBD2 (5 bases). The germline V gene encodes CDR1 SGHDT and CDR2 YYEEEE. Trimming pared 4 bases from V and 7 bases from J, leaving 18 bases between. The CDR3 loop spans 15 amino acids. The DNA for the CDR3 is TGTGCCAGCAGCCCCGTAGGAGGTTACCCAAATGAGCAGTTCTTC. Translating gives CASSPVGGYPNEQFF.

The chain recombines TRBV12-3 or TRBV12-4 with TRBJ2-5; unclear D gene. This CDR3 spans 13 amino acids. Trimming stripped 2 bases from V and 4 bases from J, with 8 bases between. The CDR3 region is CASSLLRGETQYF. CDR3 nucleotide sequence: TGTGCCAGCAGTTTACTCAGAGGAGAGACCCAGTACTTC.

The rearrangement joins TRBV11-2 to TRBJ1-3, with TRBD1 identical over 8 bases. Germline V gene data show CDR1 as SGHAT and CDR2 as FQNNGV. The CDR3 runs 14 residues. V trimming: 5 bases; J trimming: 3 bases; junction bases outside the gene matches: 3. The CDR3 sequence: CASSGTGFGNTIYF. DNA of the CDR3: TGTGCCAGCAGCGGGACAGGTTTTGGAAACACCATATATTTT.